Listed here are 30 T cell receptor beta chains from one sample, sequenced in a study of cytomegalovirus exposure and HLA in healthy donors listed by TCRdb under 2017. Library construction relied on the immunoSEQ multiplex PCR assay. A mixture of 60 forward primers for TCR Vbeta segments and 13 reverse primers for TCR Jbeta segments was used in the multiplex PCR. Entries here come from immuneACCESS through TCRdb and include only in-frame sequences with V and J called. Some clones fail to appear in such tables; in the studies checked, an unresolved V gene covers under half of the shortfall, and the cause of the remainder is unknown. This sample holds roughly 180,000 clones; 84% were observed only once. Approximately 0.26% of the sample rests with the top ten. The sequencing input was PBMCs. These receptors were obtained from a boy younger than 18 in good health and CMV-seronegative.

The rearrangement uses TRBV6-1 and TRBJ2-1, with TRBD2 as a possible D gene (5 bases). Looked up from germline, CDR1 is MNHNS and CDR2 is SASEGT. Trimming cost V 3 bases and J 3 bases, with 18 bases left between them. The CDR3 has 17 residues. CDR3 loop: CASSEVFGGLNYNEQFF. The CDR3 nucleotides are TGTGCCAGCAGTGAGGTTTTCGGCGGACTTAACTACAATGAGCAGTTCTTC.

The V call is TRBV7-9, the J call TRBJ1-1, with D maybe TRBD1 (6 bases). CDR3 length equals 13 residues. V was clipped by 4 bases and J by 6 bases, with 12 bases between them. CDR1 and CDR2 (germline): SEHNR, FQNEAQ (reference sequence). The DNA of the CDR3 is TGTGCCAGCAGCTCCTACTGGACAGCTGAAGCTTTCTTT. Its protein product is CASSSYWTAEAFF.

The chain couples TRBV5-1 to TRBJ2-5; D unresolved. The DNA matches TRBJ2-7 better at its end, which makes the J call doubtful. The CDR3 is 11 residues long. Germline-derived CDR1 and CDR2 are SGHRS and YFSETQ. The CDR3 DNA sequence: TGCGCCAGCAGCTTGGAGTACGAGCAGTACTTC. Translated: CASSLEYEQYF.

This CDR3 is CASSSWTAEETQYF. DNA of the CDR3: TGTGCCAGCAGCTCATGGACAGCCGAAGAGACCCAGTACTTC. This rearrangement joins TRBV5-6 to TRBJ2-5, with D possibly TRBD1 on 6 matching bases. V lost 3 bases and J lost 3, with 12 bases in between. Per germline, CDR1 SGHDT and CDR2 YYEEEE. The CDR3 consists of 14 residues. The full variable domain, with the rest looked up from reference TRBV5-6 and TRBJ2-5, is DAGVTQSPTHLIKTRGQQVTLRCSPKSGHDTVSWYQQALGQGPQFIFQYYEEEERQRGNFPDRFSGHQFPNYSSELNVNALLLGDSALYLCASSSWTAEETQYFGPGTRLLVL.

This chain connects TRBV5-1 to TRBJ2-2; D might be TRBD2 (5 bases). Germline V gene lookup returns CDR1 SGHRS and CDR2 YFSETQ. This CDR3 contains 15 residues. Trimming shortened V by 4 bases and J by 8 bases, and 18 bases separated the two germline ends. CDR3: CASSPRTRTTGELFF. The DNA for the CDR3 is TGCGCCAGCAGCCCCCGGACTCGAACGACTGGGGAGCTGTTTTTT. The entire variable domain, with the rest obtained from reference TRBV5-1 and TRBJ2-2, is as follows: KAGVTQTPRYLIKTRGQQVTLSCSPISGHRSVSWYQQTPGQGLQFLFEYFSETQRNKGNFPGRFSGRQFSNSRSEMNVSTLELGDSALYLCASSPRTRTTGELFFGEGSRLTVL.

The chain carries TRBV5-4 and TRBJ2-7; 7 bases agree with TRBD2. The CDR3 is 14 amino acids. J was trimmed by 1 base and V by 0 bases; bases with no gene match: 1. Germline CDR1 reads SGHNT; CDR2 reads YYREEE (reference sequence). This CDR3 reads CASSLVGGSYEQYF. The CDR3 coding sequence is TGTGCCAGCAGCTTGGTCGGGGGGTCCTACGAGCAGTACTTC.

The chain is built from TRBV7-9 and TRBJ1-2, with 7 bases fitting TRBD1. The CDR3 covers 14 residues. Trimming took 5 bases from V and 6 from J; bases not matched to a gene: 9. Germline V gene sequence: CDR1 SEHNR, CDR2 FQNEAQ (reference sequence). The CDR3 region has the DNA TGTGCCAGCAGCGAAATCCCGACAGGGAATGGCTACACCTTC. Translating gives CASSEIPTGNGYTF.

This chain joins TRBV7-6 and TRBJ2-3; tentatively, D is TRBD1 (5 bases). The CDR3 runs 15 residues. V lost 4 bases to trimming and J lost 0 bases, with 11 bases between them. The V gene's germline CDR1 is SGHVS and CDR2 FNYEAQ. CDR3 in DNA: TGTGCCAGCAGCTCATTCCAGGGTAGCACAGATACGCAGTATTTT. This sequence encodes CASSSFQGSTDTQYF.

V gene TRBV7-2 combines with J gene TRBJ2-3; 7 nucleotides align to TRBD1. Germline V gene data show CDR1 as SGHTA and CDR2 as FQGNSA. J gave up 2 bases and V 4 bases, and 6 bases lay outside the gene matches. The CDR3 is 15 amino acids. The CDR3 DNA reads as TGTGCCAGCAGCTCTAGGACAGGATTCACAGATACGCAGTATTTT. Its protein product is CASSSRTGFTDTQYF.

As DNA, the CDR3 is TGCGCCAGCCAACGAGAATGGAGTAATCAGCCCCAGCATTTT. This translates into CASQREWSNQPQHF. The chain uses TRBV4-1 and TRBJ1-5; D not certain. This CDR3 contains 14 residues. The germline V and J ends were trimmed by 8 bases and 4 bases, with 15 bases remaining between them. Germline V gives CDR1 MGHRA, CDR2 YSYEKL.

This chain links TRBV10-3 with TRBJ2-1; TRBD1 agrees at 7 bases. The CDR3 runs 13 residues. The germline gives CDR1 ENHRY, CDR2 SYGVKD. With V trimmed by 10 bases and J by 9 bases, 12 bases remained unmatched. CDR3 sequence reads: CATKGAPGGEQFF. In DNA, the CDR3 is TGTGCCACTAAGGGGGCCCCCGGCGGTGAGCAGTTCTTC.

V gene TRBV5-1 combines with J gene TRBJ1-5; a weak D match, TRBD1 (5 bases). Germline V gene data show CDR1 as SGHRS and CDR2 as YFSETQ. V was shortened by 1 base and J by 2 bases, with 10 bases between the two germline ends. CDR3 size: 15 residues. CDR3 amino acids: CASSLISGRNQPQHF. The DNA of the CDR3 is TGCGCCAGCAGCTTGATATCAGGGCGCAATCAGCCCCAGCATTTT.

This chain joins TRBV7-8 and TRBJ2-5, with a possible D match to TRBD1 (5 bases). CDR3 length: 15 residues. The germline V gene has CDR1 SGHVS and CDR2 FQNEAQ. V lost 3 bases and J 5 bases, leaving 16 bases between the germline ends. The CDR3 DNA is TGTGCCAGCAGCTTCAGGGTATCATCATGGGAGACCCAGTACTTC. Its protein product is CASSFRVSSWETQYF.

This clone has only a few counts. The chain has TRBV9 and TRBJ1-6; D gene unclear. Between the trimmed V and J ends, which lost 4 bases and 0 bases, there was a span of 11 bases. Germline-derived CDR1 and CDR2 are SGDLS and YYNGEE. CDR3 length: 16 amino acids. The CDR3 is CASSSLSSSYNSPLHF. DNA of the CDR3: TGTGCCAGCAGCTCCCTCTCTTCCTCCTATAATTCACCCCTCCACTTT.

This chain links TRBV20-1 with TRBJ1-2, with D unclear. V gave up 1 base and J gave up 5 bases, with 5 bases separating them. The CDR3 covers 11 residues. Germline CDR1 reads DFQATT; CDR2 reads SNEGSKA (reference sequence). This chain's CDR3 is CSARVRYGYTF. The CDR3 DNA sequence: TGCAGTGCTAGAGTGCGATATGGCTACACCTTC.

This rearrangement joins TRBV20-1 to TRBJ2-1; D unresolved. V lost 5 bases to trimming and J lost 0 bases, with 2 bases between them. The CDR3 totals 11 residues. The germline V gene has CDR1 DFQATT and CDR2 SNEGSKA (reference sequence). This CDR3 reads CSALSYNEQFF. The DNA for the CDR3 is TGCAGTGCTCTCTCCTACAATGAGCAGTTCTTC.

V and J are TRBV5-8 and TRBJ2-2, with 7 bases aligning to TRBD2. Germline lookup yields CDR1 SGHTS and CDR2 YDEGEE. V trimming: 7 bases; J trimming: 4 bases; junction bases outside the gene matches: 13. The CDR3 contains 16 residues. CDR3 sequence (DNA): TGTGCCAGCCGACGCGGGAGAGCTATGGGCACCGGGGAGCTGTTTTTT. Protein: CASRRGRAMGTGELFF.

This chain connects TRBV7-8 to TRBJ2-7, with D maybe TRBD1 (5 bases). Germline loops: CDR1 SGHVS, CDR2 FQNEAQ. V lost 9 bases, J lost 2 bases, and 17 bases lay in between. This CDR3 has 14 amino acids. As DNA, the CDR3 is TGTGCCAGTGAAATTTCTTCAGGGACCTACGAGCAGTACTTC. This codes for CASEISSGTYEQYF.

The rearrangement joins TRBV5-4 to TRBJ1-4; possible D gene TRBD1, 6 bases. Germline CDR1 and CDR2: SGHNT and YYREEE (reference sequence). V lost 0 bases, J lost 4 bases, and 7 bases lay in between. This CDR3 region has 14 residues. In nucleotides, the CDR3 is TGTGCCAGCAGCTTGGGACAGGTTAATGAAAAACTGTTTTTT. Translated: CASSLGQVNEKLFF.

In regard to this clone: The junction shows a germline mismatch at one end, possibly a read error. The gene calls are TRBV7-7 and TRBJ2-3; 8 bases fit TRBD2. Germline lookup yields CDR1 SSHAT and CDR2 FNYEAQ (reference sequence). The CDR3 runs to 14 residues. The CDR3 loop reads CASSLSGSADTQYF. In nucleotides, the CDR3 is TGTGCTAGCAGCTTAAGCGGGAGCGCAGATACGCAGTATTTT.

The chain employs TRBV2 and TRBJ2-7; D is ambiguous. CDR3 length: 13 residues. Germline CDR1 is SNHLY and CDR2 is FYNNEI. V was shortened by 3 bases and J by 2 bases, with 8 bases between the two germline ends. The CDR3 sequence: CASSDSSPYEQYF. The CDR3 coding sequence is TGTGCCAGCAGTGACAGTTCCCCCTACGAGCAGTACTTC.

The chain carries TRBV6-5 and TRBJ2-1, with 7 positions matching TRBD2. CDR1 and CDR2 (germline): MNHEY, SVGAGI. CDR3 length: 15 residues. V trimming: 6 bases; J trimming: 5 bases; junction bases outside the gene matches: 10. The CDR3 protein is CASSLSGVWDNEQFF. In DNA form, the CDR3 reads TGTGCCAGCAGCCTGAGCGGGGTCTGGGACAATGAGCAGTTCTTC.

CDR3 sequence: CASSLNTEAFF. CDR3 bases: TGTGCCAGCTCTTTAAACACTGAAGCTTTCTTT. The chain joins TRBV19 to TRBJ1-1; no clear D. From germline, CDR1 is LNHDA and CDR2 SQIVND (reference sequence). V lost 9 bases to trimming and J lost 2 bases, with 7 bases between them. The CDR3 sequence is 11 residues long. Full variable domain (missing parts from reference TRBV19 and TRBJ1-1): DGGITQSPKYLFRKEGQNVTLSCEQNLNHDAMYWYRQDPGQGLRLIYYSQIVNDFQKGDIAEGYSVSREKKESFPLTVTSAQKNPTAFYLCASSLNTEAFFGQGTRLTVV.

This clone occurred a few times. The gene calls are TRBV2 and TRBJ1-5; D is uncertain. The V gene lost 4 bases and the J gene lost 4 bases, with 8 bases spanning the gap. CDR3 length: 13 residues. Germline loops: CDR1 SNHLY, CDR2 FYNNEI. The chain's CDR3 is CASSVSGNQPQHF. CDR3 DNA: TGTGCCAGCAGTGTATCGGGAAATCAGCCCCAGCATTTT.

The chain is built from TRBV28 and TRBJ1-3, with 7 bases fitting TRBD1. The CDR3 runs 16 residues. The trim removed 8 bases at V and 1 base at J, leaving 11 bases unmatched. Germline assignment: CDR1 MDHEN and CDR2 SYDVKM. CDR3 protein: CASAIGTAKSGNTIYF. CDR3 nucleotides: TGTGCCAGCGCGATCGGGACAGCGAAATCTGGAAACACCATATATTTT.

The chain recombines TRBV2 with TRBJ2-2; TRBD2 aligns across 11 bases. V shed 4 bases and J 7 bases; nucleotides not matched to a gene: 14. The CDR3 extends over 18 amino acids. Per germline, CDR1 SNHLY and CDR2 FYNNEI. The CDR3 region is CASSARGSSGGLSGELFF. CDR3 DNA: TGTGCCAGCAGTGCGCGGGGGTCTAGCGGGGGGTTGAGCGGGGAGCTGTTTTTT.

The chain is built from TRBV9 and TRBJ1-5; D is unresolved. Trimming took off 4 bases at V and 0 bases at J, with 11 bases between the two ends. Germline lookup yields CDR1 SGDLS and CDR2 YYNGEE. This CDR3 comprises 15 residues. The CDR3 sequence: CASSPESNSNQPQHF. The CDR3 region has the DNA TGTGCCAGCAGCCCCGAGAGTAATAGCAATCAGCCCCAGCATTTT.

J is TRBJ2-1 and V is TRBV11-2; D call uncertain. The V end lost 5 bases, the J end lost 4 bases, and 12 bases lay between the germline ends. In germline, CDR1 is SGHAT, CDR2 FQNNGV. The CDR3 loop spans 14 amino acids. The CDR3 here is CASSPITDYNEQFF. The CDR3 DNA sequence: TGTGCCAGCAGCCCTATCACAGATTACAATGAGCAGTTCTTC.

This chain connects TRBV6-1 to TRBJ2-6; D is uncertain. CDR1 is MNHNS and CDR2 is SASEGT in the germline V gene. The CDR3 spans 15 residues. V shed 3 bases and J shed 0 bases, with 6 bases lying between them. The CDR3 sequence: CASSDRRSGANVLTF. In DNA, the CDR3 is TGTGCCAGCAGTGACAGGCGCTCTGGGGCCAACGTCCTGACTTTC.

This clone was seen a few times. V gene TRBV9 combines with J gene TRBJ2-4; TRBD2 matches 12 bases. CDR1 and CDR2 from the germline V gene are SGDLS and YYNGEE. This CDR3 has 16 amino acids. V lost 4 bases to trimming and J lost 4 bases; unmatched junction nucleotides: 6. CDR3 sequence (DNA): TGTGCCAGCAGCCCAGGACTAGCGGGATTGAAAAACATTCAGTACTTC. It translates to CASSPGLAGLKNIQYF.